This entry is about one TCR beta chain. In replicate PCRs of sorted subsets, roughly 200 ng DNA, about 30,000 T cell genomes, was used. The assay was immunoSEQ multiplex PCR, and TCRdb's table has in-frame clones only and misses some. The sample includes around 980,000 clones, 75% to 80% of them seen just once. The sample is drawn from a study of shared clonotypes between healthy human individuals. CDR1 and CDR2 from the germline V gene are SGHNT and YYREEE (reference sequence). The CDR3 totals 14 residues. The J segment lost 4 bases and the V segment lost 4 bases, leaving 7 bases of the junction unmatched.

The chain couples TRBV5-4 to TRBJ2-5; 7 nucleotides line up with TRBD2. Source material: memory CD4+ T cells from PBMCs. The subset was: CD45RA-negative fraction. The receptor was isolated from a man aged 18-30 years in good health. Some clones in this sample may be carry-over from other donors' samples. This CDR3 is CASSRAGELETQYF. CDR3 nucleotide sequence: TGTGCCAGCAGCCGGGCGGGGGAGCTAGAGACCCAGTACTTC. Full variable domain (missing parts from reference TRBV5-4 and TRBJ2-5): ETGVTQSPTHLIKTRGQQVTLRCSSQSGHNTVSWYQQALGQGPQFIFQYYREEENGRGNFPPRFSGLQFPNYSSELNVNALELDDSALYLCASSRAGELETQYFGPGTRLLVL.